This passage covers 9 T cell receptor beta chains from one sample sequenced in a study of regulatory T cells in long-lasting Graves disease. In building TCR beta libraries, iRepertoire HTBI primers were used together with Arm-PCR of CDR3 regions. Each CDR3 protein is one row after TCRdb ran MiXCR on the multiplex PCR reads. The sample consists of approximately 210,000 distinct CDR3 sequences, about 18% of them appearing once. Time point in this sample: newly diagnosed GD, antithyroid drugs for less than 3 months. Making the TCR library involved RNA that had been extracted from PBMCs. The specimen was peripheral blood mononuclear cells (PBMCs), collected at new diagnosis, from a patient treated with antithyroid drugs. These receptors originate from a female donor with Graves disease.

This clonotype was detected many times. The V gene is TRBV5-5, the J gene TRBJ1-5, with 7 bases fitting TRBD1. Germline-derived CDR1 and CDR2 are SGHKS and YYEKEE (reference sequence). The CDR3 extends over 16 amino acids. V was pared by 4 bases and J by 4 bases, with 11 bases of the junction left unmatched. For the CDR3, the DNA is TGTGCCAGCAGCCGAGGGGGCGCGGTCTCAAATCAGCCCCAGCATTTT. Its translation is CASSRGGAVSNQPQHF.

This clonotype occurred many times. V usage is TRBV20-1 and J usage is TRBJ2-5; 8 bases fit TRBD2. V was clipped by 0 bases and J by 1 base; unmatched bases: 7. Germline V gene sequence: CDR1 DFQATT, CDR2 SNEGSKA (reference sequence). The CDR3 runs 16 residues. DNA for the CDR3: TGCAGTGCTAGAGATTGGCCTAGCGGGCCCCAAGAGACCCAGTACTTC. Translating gives CSARDWPSGPQETQYF.

This clonotype was detected ten times or more. The chain has TRBV5-4 and TRBJ2-3; D not certain. Germline CDR1 is SGHNT and CDR2 is YYREEE (reference sequence). CDR3 length: 16 residues. V dropped 4 bases and J dropped 3 bases, with 18 bases sitting between them. The CDR3: CASSLPTAYGTDTQYF. The DNA for the CDR3 is TGTGCCAGCAGCCTTCCTACGGCCTACGGGACAGATACGCAGTATTTT.

This clonotype turned up a few times. The chain employs TRBV3-1 and TRBJ2-1, with D tentatively TRBD2 (5 bases). The germline V gene has CDR1 LGHDT and CDR2 YNNKEL (reference sequence). Between the trimmed V and J ends, which lost 5 bases and 3 bases, there was a span of 11 bases. The CDR3 extends over 14 amino acids. The CDR3 loop is CASSSTGVYNEQFF. DNA for the CDR3: TGTGCCAGCAGCTCGACCGGGGTCTACAATGAGCAGTTCTTC.

This clonotype was seen ten or more times. V usage is TRBV10-3 and J usage is TRBJ1-1; tentatively, D is TRBD1 (5 bases). CDR1 is ENHRY, CDR2 SYGVKD, per germline. Trimming shortened V by 9 bases and J by 2 bases, and 13 bases separated the two germline ends. CDR3 length: 13 residues. The CDR3, as DNA: TGTGCCATAGGTTACAGGCCCAACACTGAAGCTTTCTTT. It is translated as CAIGYRPNTEAFF.

This clonotype turned up a few times. The chain recombines TRBV11-2 with TRBJ2-7, with TRBD2 matching over 10 bases. With 3 bases clipped from V and 4 bases from J, the junction kept 6 bases outside the gene matches. The CDR3 is 15 residues long. Germline V gene sequence: CDR1 SGHAT, CDR2 FQNNGV. This chain's CDR3 is CASSLSGRAGYEQYF. The CDR3 DNA reads TGTGCCAGCAGCTTGAGCGGGAGGGCCGGGTACGAGCAGTACTTC.

This clonotype was counted many times. The V gene is TRBV19, the J gene TRBJ2-7; TRBD2 is a possible D gene (6 bases). The CDR3 runs 13 residues. The V gene's germline CDR1 is LNHDA and CDR2 SQIVND (reference sequence). Trimming stripped 5 bases from V and 2 bases from J, with 10 bases between. CDR3 protein: CASSPGLTYEQYF. Here the CDR3 DNA reads TGTGCCAGTAGTCCGGGACTCACCTACGAGCAGTACTTC.

The V call is TRBV2, the J call TRBJ2-7; the D gene is possibly TRBD1 (7 bases). CDR3 size: 13 residues. Germline-derived CDR1 and CDR2 are SNHLY and FYNNEI. Trimming removed 6 bases at V and 6 bases at J, with 15 bases between. The CDR3 loop reads CASSFRGEGEQYF. DNA for the CDR3: TGTGCCAGCAGCTTCAGGGGGGAAGGCGAGCAGTACTTC.

The chain uses TRBV4-2 and TRBJ2-4; the D gene is possibly TRBD1 (6 bases). The V end was cut by 1 base, the J end by 7 bases, with 14 bases between. From germline, CDR1 is LGHNA and CDR2 YNFKEQ. This CDR3 is built from 15 residues. For the CDR3, the DNA is TGTGCCAGCAGCCAAGTGCAGGGGACGCGGAACATTCAGTACTTC. It yields the protein CASSQVQGTRNIQYF.